This T cell receptor beta chain was found in a study of T cell changes during pregnancy in multiple sclerosis. The repertoire was sequenced with immunoSEQ multiplex PCR; TCRdb's copy has only in-frame clones and lacks some. Of over 45,000 clones detected, around 94% appear once; the ten largest clones hold approximately 0.91%. CDR1 MDHEN and CDR2 SYDVKM come from the germline V gene. Germline trimming cut 4 bases from V and 6 bases from J; bases unmatched to any gene: 8. The CDR3 is 16 amino acids. The clonotype was recovered from a female donor in good health, enrolled as a control in a pregnancy study. Specimen: CD4+ T cells from peripheral blood mononuclear cells, collected in the second trimester of pregnancy. This chain uses TRBV28 with TRBJ1-5; 11 positions match TRBD1. CDR3 coding DNA: TGTGCCAGCAGTTCCCGGGACAGGGGGTATAGTCAGCCCCAGCATTTT. It specifies CASSSRDRGYSQPQHF.